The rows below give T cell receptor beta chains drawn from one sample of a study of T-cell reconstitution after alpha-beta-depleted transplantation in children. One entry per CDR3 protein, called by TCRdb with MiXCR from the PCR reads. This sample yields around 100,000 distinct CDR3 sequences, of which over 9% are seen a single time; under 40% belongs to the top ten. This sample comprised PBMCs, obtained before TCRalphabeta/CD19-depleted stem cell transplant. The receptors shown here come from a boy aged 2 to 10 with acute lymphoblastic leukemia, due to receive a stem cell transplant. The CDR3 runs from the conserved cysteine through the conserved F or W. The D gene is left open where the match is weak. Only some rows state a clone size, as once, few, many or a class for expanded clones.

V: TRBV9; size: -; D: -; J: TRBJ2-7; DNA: TGTGCCAGCATGGGGAGGTCCGGGGGGCCGGGAACCTACGAGCAGTACTTC; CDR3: CASMGRSGGPGTYEQYF
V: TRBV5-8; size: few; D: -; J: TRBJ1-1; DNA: TGTGCCAGCACCTCTGGGTTGAACACTGAAGCTTTCTTT; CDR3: CASTSGLNTEAFF
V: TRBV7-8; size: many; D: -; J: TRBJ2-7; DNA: TGTGCCAGCAGCTTAGGACGGTCGTTAGAAGGGGACGAGCAGTACTTC; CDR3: CASSLGRSLEGDEQYF
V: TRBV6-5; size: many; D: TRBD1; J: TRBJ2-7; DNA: TGTGCCAGCAGGCACCGGGACAGCTACGAGCAGTACTTC; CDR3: CASRHRDSYEQYF
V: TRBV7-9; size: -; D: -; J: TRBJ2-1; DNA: TGTGCCAGCAGCTTAAGAGGGAGCTCCTACAATGAGCAGTTCTTC; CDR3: CASSLRGSSYNEQFF
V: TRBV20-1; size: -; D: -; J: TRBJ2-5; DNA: TGCAGTGCTAGAAGCCCAACGCAGGGCCAAGAGACCCAGTACTTC; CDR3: CSARSPTQGQETQYF
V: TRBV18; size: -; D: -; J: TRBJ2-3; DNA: TGTGCCAGCTCGGAGTGGGCTTCAGCAAGCACAGATACGCAGTATTTT; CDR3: CASSEWASASTDTQYF
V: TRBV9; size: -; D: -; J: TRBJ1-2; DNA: TGTGCCAGCAGCGTAGTAGGAGGGAGTAGCTACACCTTC; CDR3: CASSVVGGSSYTF
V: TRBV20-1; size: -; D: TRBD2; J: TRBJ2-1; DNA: TGCAGTGCGGGGGGACTAGGCAATGAGCAGTTCTTC; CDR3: CSAGGLGNEQFF
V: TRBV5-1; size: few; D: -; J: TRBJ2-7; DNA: TGCGCCAGCAGCCCCTCGGGCTCCTACGAGCAGTACTTC; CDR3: CASSPSGSYEQYF
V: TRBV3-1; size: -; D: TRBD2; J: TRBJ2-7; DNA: TGTGCCAGCAGCCCCAGACTAGCGGGAGTTCAAGGTTGGTACTTC; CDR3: CASSPRLAGVQGWYF
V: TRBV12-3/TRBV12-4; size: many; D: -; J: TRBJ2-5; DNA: TGTGCCAGCAGTCACACAGGAGAGACCCAGTACTTC; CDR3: CASSHTGETQYF
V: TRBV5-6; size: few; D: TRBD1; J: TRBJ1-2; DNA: TGTGCCAGCAGCTTGGACCCTTACCGGGACAGCGGAGGCTACACCTTC; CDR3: CASSLDPYRDSGGYTF
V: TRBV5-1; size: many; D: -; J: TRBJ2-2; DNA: TGCGCCAGCAGCCACGACAGGAGTAACACCGGGGAGCTGTTTTTT; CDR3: CASSHDRSNTGELFF
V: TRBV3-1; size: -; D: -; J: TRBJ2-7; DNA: TGTGCCAGCAGCCAGGGGGACTGGGTCACAAACGAGCAGTACTTC; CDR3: CASSQGDWVTNEQYF
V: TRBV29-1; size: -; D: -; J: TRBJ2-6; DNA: TGCAGCGTAAGAATAGATGGGGCCAACGTCCTGACTTTC; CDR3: CSVRIDGANVLTF
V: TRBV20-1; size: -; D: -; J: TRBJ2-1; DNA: TGCAGTGCTTGGGACACGACTAAATCCTACAATGAGCAGTTCTTC; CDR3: CSAWDTTKSYNEQFF
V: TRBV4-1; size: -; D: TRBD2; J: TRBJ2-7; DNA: TGCGCCAGCAGTACAAGGGAGGGGAACGAGCAGTACTTC; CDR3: CASSTREGNEQYF
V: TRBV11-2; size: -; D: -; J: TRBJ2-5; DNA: TGTGCCAGCAGCTTACTAGCAGAGACCCAGTACTTC; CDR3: CASSLLAETQYF
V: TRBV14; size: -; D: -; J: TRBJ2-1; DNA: TGTGCCAGCAGCCCTGAGGACGGGCAGGAGCAGTTCTTC; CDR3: CASSPEDGQEQFF
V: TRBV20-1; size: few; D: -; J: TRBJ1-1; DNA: TGCAGTGCGAGGTGGGGAGTGAACACTGAAGCTTTCTTT; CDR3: CSARWGVNTEAFF
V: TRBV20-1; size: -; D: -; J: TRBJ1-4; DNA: TGCAGTGCTACAGACAGAAGTAATGAAAAACTGTTTTTT; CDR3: CSATDRSNEKLFF
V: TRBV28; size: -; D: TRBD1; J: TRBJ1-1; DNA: TGTGCCAGCAGCCGAAGACAGGGGACTGAAGCTTTCTTT; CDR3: CASSRRQGTEAFF
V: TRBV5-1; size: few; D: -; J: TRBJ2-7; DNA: TGCGCCAGCAGCTTGGCCCCTGGATACGAGCAGTACTTC; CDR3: CASSLAPGYEQYF
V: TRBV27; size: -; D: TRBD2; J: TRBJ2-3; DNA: TGTGCCAGCAGCAAGCGGGAGGGCCTGGATACGCAGTATTTT; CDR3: CASSKREGLDTQYF
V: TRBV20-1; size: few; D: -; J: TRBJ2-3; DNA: TGCAGTGCTAGAGCCTCCCTATTTAGCGGACTCCTCACAGATACGCAGTATTTT; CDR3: CSARASLFSGLLTDTQYF
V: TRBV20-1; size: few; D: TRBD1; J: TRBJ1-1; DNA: TGCAGTGCTAGAGATCCAGGGGGCTCTAAACTGGAAGCTTTCTTT; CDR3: CSARDPGGSKLEAFF
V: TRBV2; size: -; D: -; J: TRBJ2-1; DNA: TGTGCCAGCAGTGACGGGAGATACAATGAGCAGTTCTTC; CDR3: CASSDGRYNEQFF
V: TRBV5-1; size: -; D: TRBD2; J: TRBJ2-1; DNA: TGCGCCAGCAGTCTTCGTGAAGAACTAGCGGGAGGGACAGGACAGTTCTTC; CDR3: CASSLREELAGGTGQFF
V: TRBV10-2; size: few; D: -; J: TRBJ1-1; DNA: TGCGCCAGCACGGCAGGGACGGGCACTGAAGCTTTCTTT; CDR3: CASTAGTGTEAFF
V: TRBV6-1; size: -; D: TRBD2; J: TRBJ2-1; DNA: TGTGCCAGCAAGGTTTCCGGGACTAGCGATTACAATGAGCAGTTCTTC; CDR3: CASKVSGTSDYNEQFF
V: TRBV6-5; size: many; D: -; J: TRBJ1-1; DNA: TGTGCCAGCAGTTCCCCGGGTCGGACAGACACTGAAGCTTTCTTT; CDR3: CASSSPGRTDTEAFF
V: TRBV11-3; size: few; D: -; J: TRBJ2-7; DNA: TGTGCCAGCAGCCTACTCTGCACTTGGGGGTCCTGCGAGCAGTACTTC; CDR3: CASSLLCTWGSCEQYF
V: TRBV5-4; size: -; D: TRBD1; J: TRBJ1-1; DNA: TGTGCCAGCAAGGGACAGGGGATGAGAAACACTGAAGCTTTCTTT; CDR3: CASKGQGMRNTEAFF
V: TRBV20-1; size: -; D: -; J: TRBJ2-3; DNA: TGCAGCCAGGGGGGGGCGAGGGTCACAGATACGCAGTATTTT; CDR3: CSQGGARVTDTQYF
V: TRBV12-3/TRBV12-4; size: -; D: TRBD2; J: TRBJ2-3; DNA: TGTGCCAGCACTCTCACTGGGGTAGCGGGACCCACAGATACGCAGTATTTT; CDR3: CASTLTGVAGPTDTQYF
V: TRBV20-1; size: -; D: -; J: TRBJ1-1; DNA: TGCAGTGCTAGAGTTCGGGGGATTAACACTGAAGCTTTCTTT; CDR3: CSARVRGINTEAFF
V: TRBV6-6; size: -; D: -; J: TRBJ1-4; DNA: TGTGCCAGCAGTTGGGATGAAAAACTGTTTTTT; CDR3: CASSWDEKLFF
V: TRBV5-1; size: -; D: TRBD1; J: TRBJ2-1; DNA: TGCGCCAGCAACCGGGACAGCCTAAACAATGAGCAGTTCTTC; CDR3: CASNRDSLNNEQFF
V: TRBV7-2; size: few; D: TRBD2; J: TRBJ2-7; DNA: TGTGCCAGCAGCCGTAGCGGGTTGGGCTCCTACGAGCAGTACTTC; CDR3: CASSRSGLGSYEQYF
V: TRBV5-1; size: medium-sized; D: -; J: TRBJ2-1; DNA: TGCGCCAGCAGCTTGGTTGAGGCGAGCTCCTACAATGAGCAGTTCTTC; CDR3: CASSLVEASSYNEQFF
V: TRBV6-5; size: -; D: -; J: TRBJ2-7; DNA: TGTGCCAGCAGTTGGGATGACGAGCAGTACTTC; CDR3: CASSWDDEQYF
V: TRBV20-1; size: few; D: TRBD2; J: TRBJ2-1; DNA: TGCAGTGCTAGTCCTAGCGGGGGGGCTCTTGGTGAGCAGTTCTTC; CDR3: CSASPSGGALGEQFF
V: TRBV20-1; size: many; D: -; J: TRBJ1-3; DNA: TGCAGTGCTCACAGGGACGTCGGAAACACCATATATTTT; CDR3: CSAHRDVGNTIYF
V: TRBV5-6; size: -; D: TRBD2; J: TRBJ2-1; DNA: TGTGCCAGCAGCACAGGACTAGCGGGAGACAATGAGCAGTTCTTC; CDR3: CASSTGLAGDNEQFF
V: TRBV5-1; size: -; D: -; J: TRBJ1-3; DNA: TGCGCCAGCAGCCTCGGACAGCACTCTGGAAACACCATATATTTT; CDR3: CASSLGQHSGNTIYF
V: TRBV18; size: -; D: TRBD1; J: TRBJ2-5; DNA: TGTGCCAGCTCGGACCAGGGGGCGAGTATAGAGACCCAGTACTTC; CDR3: CASSDQGASIETQYF
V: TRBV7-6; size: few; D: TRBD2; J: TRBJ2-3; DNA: TGTGCCAGCAGCCGTCAAATGACACTAGCGGGGGGGCCATTGGATACGCAGTATTTT; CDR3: CASSRQMTLAGGPLDTQYF
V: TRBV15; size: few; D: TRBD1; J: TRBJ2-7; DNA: TGTGCCACCAGCCAGTTCTCCTCAGGGGGCGAGCAGTACTTC; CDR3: CATSQFSSGGEQYF